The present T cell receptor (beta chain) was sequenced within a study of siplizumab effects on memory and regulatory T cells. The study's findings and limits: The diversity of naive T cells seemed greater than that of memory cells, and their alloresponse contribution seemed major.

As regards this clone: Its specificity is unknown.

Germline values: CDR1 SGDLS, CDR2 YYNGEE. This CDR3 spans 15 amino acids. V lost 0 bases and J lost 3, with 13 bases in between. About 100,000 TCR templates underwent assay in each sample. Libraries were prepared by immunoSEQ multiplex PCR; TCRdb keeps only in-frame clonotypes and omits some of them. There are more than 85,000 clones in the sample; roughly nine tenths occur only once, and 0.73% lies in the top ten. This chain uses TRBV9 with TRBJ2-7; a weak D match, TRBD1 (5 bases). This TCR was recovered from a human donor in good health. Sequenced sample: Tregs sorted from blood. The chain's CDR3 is CASSVGQLPFYEQYF. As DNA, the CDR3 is TGTGCCAGCAGCGTAGGACAGTTGCCCTTCTACGAGCAGTACTTC. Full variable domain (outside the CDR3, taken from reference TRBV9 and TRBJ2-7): DSGVTQTPKHLITATGQRVTLRCSPRSGDLSVYWYQQSLDQGLQFLIQYYNGEERAKGNILERFSAQQFPDLHSELNLSSLELGDSALYFCASSVGQLPFYEQYFGPGTRLTVT.